A single sample is the source of the 4 T cell receptor beta chains below, sequenced in a study of blood T cells in healthy people across ages. Combining a sample-barcoded 5' primer with a J-beta primer mix, a second PCR ran for 7 to 11 cycles. MiXCR, applied by TCRdb to the 5' RACE reads, yields one record per CDR3 protein. The sample holds 1.8 million or so distinct CDR3 sequences, about 39% seen once. The sequencing sample was made of blood. Source of these receptors: a human donor in good health.

The chain is built from TRBV24-1 and TRBJ2-7; 9 nucleotides match TRBD1. The CDR3 totals 14 residues. The germline CDR1 and CDR2 sequences are KGHDR and SFDVKD. J gave up 5 bases and V 7 bases, and 8 bases lay outside the gene matches. CDR3 loop: CATSSTGGSNEQYF. The CDR3 DNA sequence: TGTGCCACCAGCTCGACAGGGGGGTCGAACGAGCAGTACTTC.

This clonotype has just a few counts. This chain joins TRBV11-1 and TRBJ2-3; D is ambiguous. Germline CDR1 SGHAT, CDR2 FQDESV (reference sequence). The V and J ends lost 3 bases and 4 bases respectively, with 20 bases between them. This CDR3 region has 17 residues. In DNA, the CDR3 is TGTGCCAGCAGCTTCCCACGTACCGGAAAAGGTGCAGATACGCAGTATTTT. Translation: CASSFPRTGKGADTQYF.

This clonotype occurred a few times. V and J are TRBV12-3 or TRBV12-4 and TRBJ2-1; weak D call: TRBD2 (5 bases). Trimming removed 5 bases at V and 8 bases at J, with 13 bases between. The length of the CDR3 is 13 residues. CDR3 DNA sequence: TGTGCCAGCAGTGGAGACTATTTCGATGAGCAGTTCTTC. Its protein product is CASSGDYFDEQFF.

This chain connects TRBV4-1 to TRBJ2-2; D is possibly TRBD1 (5 bases). Germline-derived CDR1 and CDR2 are MGHRA and YSYEKL. The V end was cut by 0 bases, the J end by 0 bases, with 14 bases between. This CDR3 comprises 18 residues. The CDR3 is CASSQDRRQSANTGELFF. The CDR3 DNA is TGCGCCAGCAGCCAAGATCGTCGACAGAGCGCGAACACCGGGGAGCTGTTTTTT.